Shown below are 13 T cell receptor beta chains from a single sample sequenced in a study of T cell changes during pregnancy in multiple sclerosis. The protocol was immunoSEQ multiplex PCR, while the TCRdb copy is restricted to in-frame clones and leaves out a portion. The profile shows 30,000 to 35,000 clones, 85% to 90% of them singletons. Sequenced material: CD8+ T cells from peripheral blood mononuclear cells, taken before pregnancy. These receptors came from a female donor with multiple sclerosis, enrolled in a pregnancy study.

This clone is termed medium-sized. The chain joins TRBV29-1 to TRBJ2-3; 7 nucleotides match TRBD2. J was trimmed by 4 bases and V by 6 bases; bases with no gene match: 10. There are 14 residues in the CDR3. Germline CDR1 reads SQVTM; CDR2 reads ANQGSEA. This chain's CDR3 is CSVGRGVEADTQYF. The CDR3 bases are TGCAGCGTGGGCCGGGGGGTCGAGGCAGATACGCAGTATTTT.

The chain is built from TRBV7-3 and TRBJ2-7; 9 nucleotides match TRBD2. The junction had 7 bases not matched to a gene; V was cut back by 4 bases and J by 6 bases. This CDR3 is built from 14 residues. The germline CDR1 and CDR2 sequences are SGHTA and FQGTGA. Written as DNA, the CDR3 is TGTGCCAGCAGCTCACTAGCGGGCGTTGGCGAGCAGTACTTC. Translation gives CASSSLAGVGEQYF.

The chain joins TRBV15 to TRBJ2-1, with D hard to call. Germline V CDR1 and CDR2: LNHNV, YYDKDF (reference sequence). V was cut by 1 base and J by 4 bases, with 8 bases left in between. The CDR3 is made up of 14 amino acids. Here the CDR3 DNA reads TGTGCCACCAGCAGAGGGCTTATTTACAATGAGCAGTTCTTC. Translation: CATSRGLIYNEQFF. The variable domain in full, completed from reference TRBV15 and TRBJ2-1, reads DAMVIQNPRYQVTQFGKPVTLSCSQTLNHNVMYWYQQKSSQAPKLLFHYYDKDFNNEADTPDNFQSRRPNTSFCFLDIRSPGLGDTAMYLCATSRGLIYNEQFFGPGTRLTVL.

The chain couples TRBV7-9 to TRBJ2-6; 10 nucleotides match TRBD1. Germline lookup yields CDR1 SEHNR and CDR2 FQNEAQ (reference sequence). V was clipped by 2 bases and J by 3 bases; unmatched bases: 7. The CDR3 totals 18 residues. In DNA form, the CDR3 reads TGTGCCAGCAGCTTATTTGGGACAGGGGAGGATGGGGCCAACGTCCTGACTTTC. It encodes CASSLFGTGEDGANVLTF. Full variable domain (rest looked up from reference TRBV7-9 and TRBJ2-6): DTGVSQNPRHKITKRGQNVTFRCDPISEHNRLYWYRQTLGQGPEFLTYFQNEAQLEKSRLLSDRFSAERPKGSFSTLEIQRTEQGDSAMYLCASSLFGTGEDGANVLTFGAGSRLTVL.

This chain's CDR3 is CASSSAAGGMDEQFF. The CDR3 DNA reads as TGTGCCAGCAGCTCGGCAGCGGGGGGTATGGATGAGCAGTTCTTC. The J gene is TRBJ2-1, the V gene TRBV13; TRBD2 matches at 9 bases. The junction had 9 bases not matched to a gene; V was cut back by 4 bases and J by 8 bases. This CDR3 comprises 15 residues. Germline V gene sequence: CDR1 PRHDT, CDR2 FYEKMQ (reference sequence).

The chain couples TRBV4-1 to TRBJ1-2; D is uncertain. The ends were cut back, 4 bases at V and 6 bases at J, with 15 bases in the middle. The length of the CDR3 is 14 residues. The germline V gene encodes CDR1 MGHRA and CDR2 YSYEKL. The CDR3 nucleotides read TGCGCCAGCAGCCGCCGGGAGGGCCTAAATGGCTACACCTTC. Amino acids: CASSRREGLNGYTF.

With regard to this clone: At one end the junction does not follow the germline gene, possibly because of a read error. The CDR3, as DNA: TGTGCTAGCAGCCCCGGGACTAGTTTCCCCTACGAGCAGTACTTC. As protein: CASSPGTSFPYEQYF. The rearrangement links TRBV7-7 to TRBJ2-7, with 8 bases identical to TRBD2. Germline CDR1 is SSHAT and CDR2 is FNYEAQ (reference sequence). The CDR3 has 15 amino acids.

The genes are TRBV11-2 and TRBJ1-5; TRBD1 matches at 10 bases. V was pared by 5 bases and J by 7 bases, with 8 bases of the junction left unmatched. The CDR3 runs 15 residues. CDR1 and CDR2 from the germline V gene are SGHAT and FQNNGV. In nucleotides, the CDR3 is TGTGCCAGCAGCCCTTCGACAGGGGGCTGGCAGCCCCAGCATTTT. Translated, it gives CASSPSTGGWQPQHF. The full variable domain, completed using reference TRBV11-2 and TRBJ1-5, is EAGVAQSPRYKIIEKRQSVAFWCNPISGHATLYWYQQILGQGPKLLIQFQNNGVVDDSQLPKDRFSAERLKGVDSTLKIQPAKLEDSAVYLCASSPSTGGWQPQHFGDGTRLSIL.

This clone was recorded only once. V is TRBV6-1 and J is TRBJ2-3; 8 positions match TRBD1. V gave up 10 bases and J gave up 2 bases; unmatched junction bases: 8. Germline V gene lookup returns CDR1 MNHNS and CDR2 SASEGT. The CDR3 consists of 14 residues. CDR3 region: CATQGQGDTDTQYF. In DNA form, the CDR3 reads TGTGCCACCCAAGGACAGGGAGACACAGATACGCAGTATTTT.

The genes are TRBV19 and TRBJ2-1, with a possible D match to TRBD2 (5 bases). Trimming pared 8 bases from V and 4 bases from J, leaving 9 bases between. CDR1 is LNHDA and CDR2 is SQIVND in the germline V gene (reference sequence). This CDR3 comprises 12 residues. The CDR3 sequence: CASGLEYNEQFF. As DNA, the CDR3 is TGTGCCAGTGGACTCGAGTACAATGAGCAGTTCTTC.

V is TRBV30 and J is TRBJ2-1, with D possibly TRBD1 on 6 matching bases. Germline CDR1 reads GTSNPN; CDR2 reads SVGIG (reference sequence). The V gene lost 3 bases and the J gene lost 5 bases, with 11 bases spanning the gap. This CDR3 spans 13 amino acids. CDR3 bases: TGTGCCTGGAGCACGGGGACAAACAATGAGCAGTTCTTC. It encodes CAWSTGTNNEQFF.

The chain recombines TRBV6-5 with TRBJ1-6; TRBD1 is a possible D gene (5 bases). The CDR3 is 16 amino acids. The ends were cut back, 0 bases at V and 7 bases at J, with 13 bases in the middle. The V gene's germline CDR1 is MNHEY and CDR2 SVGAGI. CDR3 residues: CASSYSRERTNSPLHF. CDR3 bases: TGTGCCAGCAGTTACTCCCGGGAGAGGACAAATTCACCCCTCCACTTT.

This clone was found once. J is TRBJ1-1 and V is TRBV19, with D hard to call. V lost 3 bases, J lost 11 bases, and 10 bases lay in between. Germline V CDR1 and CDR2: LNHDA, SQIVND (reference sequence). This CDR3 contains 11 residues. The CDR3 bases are TGTGCCAGTAGTATTGGTGGGAGGGCTTTCTTT. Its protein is CASSIGGRAFF.